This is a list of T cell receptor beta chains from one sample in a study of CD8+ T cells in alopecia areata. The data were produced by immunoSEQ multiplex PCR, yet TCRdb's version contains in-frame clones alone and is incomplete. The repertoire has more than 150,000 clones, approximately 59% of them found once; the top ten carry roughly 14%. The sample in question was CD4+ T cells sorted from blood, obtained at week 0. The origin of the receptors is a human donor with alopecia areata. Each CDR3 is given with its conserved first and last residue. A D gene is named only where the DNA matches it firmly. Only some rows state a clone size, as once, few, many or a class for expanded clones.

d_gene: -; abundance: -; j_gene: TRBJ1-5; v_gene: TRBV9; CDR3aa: CASSRDGDSNQPQHF; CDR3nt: TGTGCCAGCAGCCGGGACGGCGATAGCAATCAGCCCCAGCATTTT
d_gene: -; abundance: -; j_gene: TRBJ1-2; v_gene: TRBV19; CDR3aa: CASSSLWGISYGYTF; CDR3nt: TGTGCCAGTAGTAGCCTTTGGGGTATCTCCTATGGCTACACCTTC
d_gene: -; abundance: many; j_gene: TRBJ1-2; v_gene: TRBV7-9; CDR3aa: CASSLTYGYTF; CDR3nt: TGTGCCAGCAGCTTGACATATGGCTACACCTTC
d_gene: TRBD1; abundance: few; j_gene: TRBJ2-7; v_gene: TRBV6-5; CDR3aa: CASSYSKGQGTYEQYF; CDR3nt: TGTGCCAGCAGTTACTCAAAAGGACAGGGGACCTACGAGCAGTACTTC
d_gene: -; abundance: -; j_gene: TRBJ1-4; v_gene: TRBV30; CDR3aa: CAWSGVEEKLFF; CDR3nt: TGTGCCTGGAGCGGAGTCGAGGAAAAACTGTTTTTT
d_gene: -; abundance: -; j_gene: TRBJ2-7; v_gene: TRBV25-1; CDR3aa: CASSSQGGGYEQYF; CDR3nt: TGTGCCAGCAGTTCCCAAGGGGGGGGCTACGAGCAGTACTTC
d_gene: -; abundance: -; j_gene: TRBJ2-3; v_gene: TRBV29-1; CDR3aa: CSVERWGGAVTDTQYF; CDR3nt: TGCAGCGTTGAAAGGTGGGGGGGGGCCGTCACAGATACGCAGTATTTT
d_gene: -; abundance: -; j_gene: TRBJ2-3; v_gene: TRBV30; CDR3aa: CAWRVGGLKYTQYF; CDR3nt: TGTGCCTGGAGAGTTGGGGGCCTTAAGTATACGCAGTATTTT
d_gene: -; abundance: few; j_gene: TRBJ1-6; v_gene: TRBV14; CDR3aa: CASSPVAGGSYNSPLHF; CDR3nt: TGTGCCAGCAGCCCAGTAGCCGGGGGCTCCTATAATTCACCCCTCCACTTT
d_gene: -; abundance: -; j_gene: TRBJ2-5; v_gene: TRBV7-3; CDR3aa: CASSLTGMEETQYF; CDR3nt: TGTGCCAGCAGCTTAACGGGGATGGAAGAGACCCAGTACTTC
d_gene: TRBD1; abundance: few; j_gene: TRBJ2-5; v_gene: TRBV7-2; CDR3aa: CASSRGQAGETQYF; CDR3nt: TGTGCCAGCAGCCGGGGACAGGCTGGGGAGACCCAGTACTTC
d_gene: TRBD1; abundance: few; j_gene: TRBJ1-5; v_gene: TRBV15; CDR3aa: CATGFRGHGNQPQHF; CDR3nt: TGTGCCACCGGATTCAGGGGGCACGGCAATCAGCCCCAGCATTTT
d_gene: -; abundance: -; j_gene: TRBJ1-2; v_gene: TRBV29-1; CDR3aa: CSVVQGNYGYTF; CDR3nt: TGCAGCGTAGTACAGGGCAACTATGGCTACACCTTC
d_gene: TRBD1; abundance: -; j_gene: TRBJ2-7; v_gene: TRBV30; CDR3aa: CASGTGNIYEQYF; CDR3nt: TGTGCCTCCGGGACAGGGAACATATACGAGCAGTACTTC
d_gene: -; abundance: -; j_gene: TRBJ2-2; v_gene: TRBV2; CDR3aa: CASSSLFGELFF; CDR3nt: TGTGCCAGCAGCTCCTTGTTCGGGGAGCTGTTTTTT
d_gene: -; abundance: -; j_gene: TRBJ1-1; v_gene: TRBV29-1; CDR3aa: CSAGGGRNTEAFF; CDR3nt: TGCAGCGCCGGGGGCGGAAGAAACACTGAAGCTTTCTTT
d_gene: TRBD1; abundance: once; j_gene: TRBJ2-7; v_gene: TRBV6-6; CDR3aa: CASSYSGQGYEQYF; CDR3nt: TGTGCCAGCAGTTACTCCGGACAGGGGTACGAGCAGTACTTC
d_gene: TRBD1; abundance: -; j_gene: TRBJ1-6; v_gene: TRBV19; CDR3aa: CASSESQGARSPLHF; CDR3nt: TGTGCCAGTAGTGAATCACAGGGGGCACGATCACCCCTCCACTTT
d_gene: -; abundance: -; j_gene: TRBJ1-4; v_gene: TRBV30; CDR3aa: CAWSVAVEKLFF; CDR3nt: TGTGCCTGGAGTGTAGCGGTGGAAAAACTGTTTTTT
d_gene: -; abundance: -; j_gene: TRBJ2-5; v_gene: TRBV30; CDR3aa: CAWSLQETQYF; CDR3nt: TGTGCCTGGAGCCTCCAAGAGACCCAGTACTTC
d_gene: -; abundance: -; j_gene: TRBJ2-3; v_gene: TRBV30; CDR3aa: CAWNGQQNTDTQYF; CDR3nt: TGTGCCTGGAACGGACAGCAAAACACAGATACGCAGTATTTT
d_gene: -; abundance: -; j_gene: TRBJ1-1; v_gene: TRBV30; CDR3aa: CAGRAVPNTEAFF; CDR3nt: TGTGCCGGAAGGGCAGTACCGAACACTGAAGCTTTCTTT
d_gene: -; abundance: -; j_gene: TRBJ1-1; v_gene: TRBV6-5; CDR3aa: CASAGGGTEAFF; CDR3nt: TGTGCCAGCGCGGGGGGTGGCACTGAAGCTTTCTTT
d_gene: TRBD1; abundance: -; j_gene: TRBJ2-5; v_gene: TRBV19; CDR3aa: CASSRTGETQYF; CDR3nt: TGTGCCAGTAGTCGGACAGGAGAGACCCAGTACTTC
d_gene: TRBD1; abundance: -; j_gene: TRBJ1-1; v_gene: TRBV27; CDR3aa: CASSLEGATEAFF; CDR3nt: TGTGCCAGCAGTTTAGAGGGGGCGACTGAAGCTTTCTTT
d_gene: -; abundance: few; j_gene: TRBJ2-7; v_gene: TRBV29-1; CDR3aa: CSVDNFSGKGFYEQYF; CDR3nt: TGCAGCGTTGATAATTTCTCGGGAAAAGGGTTCTACGAGCAGTACTTC
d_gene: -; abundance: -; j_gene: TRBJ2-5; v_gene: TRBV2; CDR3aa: CASRAQETQYF; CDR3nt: TGTGCCAGCAGGGCCCAAGAGACCCAGTACTTC
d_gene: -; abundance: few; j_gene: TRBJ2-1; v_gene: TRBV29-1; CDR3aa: CSVGSLTEHLEQFF; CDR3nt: TGCAGCGTGGGCAGCCTAACCGAACACCTCGAGCAGTTCTTC
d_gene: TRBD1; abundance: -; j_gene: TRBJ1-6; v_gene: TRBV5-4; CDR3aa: CASSQDRVYSPLHF; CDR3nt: TGTGCCAGCAGCCAGGACAGGGTTTATTCACCCCTCCACTTT
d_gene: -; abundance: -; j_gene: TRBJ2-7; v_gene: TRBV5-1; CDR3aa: CASSLDTSYEQYF; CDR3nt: TGCGCCAGCAGCTTGGACACGAGCTACGAGCAGTACTTC
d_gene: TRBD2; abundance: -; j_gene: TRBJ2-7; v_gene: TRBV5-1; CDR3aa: CASSLGSGGDEQYF; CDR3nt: TGCGCCAGCAGCTTGGGAAGCGGGGGGGACGAGCAGTACTTC
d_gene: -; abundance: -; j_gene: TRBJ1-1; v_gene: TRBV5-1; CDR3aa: CASSLLGEAFF; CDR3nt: TGCGCCAGCAGCTTACTGGGTGAAGCTTTCTTT
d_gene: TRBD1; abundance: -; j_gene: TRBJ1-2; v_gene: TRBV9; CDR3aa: CASSLPGQGYGYTF; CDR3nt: TGTGCCAGCAGCCTTCCGGGACAGGGGTATGGCTACACCTTC
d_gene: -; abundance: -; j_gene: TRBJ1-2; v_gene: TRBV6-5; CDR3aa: CASSHRTVGGYTF; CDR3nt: TGTGCCAGCAGCCACAGAACAGTGGGTGGCTACACCTTC
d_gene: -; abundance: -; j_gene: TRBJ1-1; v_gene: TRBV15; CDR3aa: CATSRAQGLNTEAFF; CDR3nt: TGTGCCACCAGCAGAGCCCAGGGTCTGAACACTGAAGCTTTCTTT
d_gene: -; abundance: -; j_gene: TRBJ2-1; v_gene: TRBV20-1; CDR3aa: CSASKRNEQFF; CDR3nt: TGCAGTGCTAGTAAGAGGAATGAGCAGTTCTTC
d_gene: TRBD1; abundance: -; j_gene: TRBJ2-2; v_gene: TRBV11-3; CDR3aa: CASSRTGNTGELFF; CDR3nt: TGTGCCAGCAGCCGGACAGGGAACACCGGGGAGCTGTTTTTT
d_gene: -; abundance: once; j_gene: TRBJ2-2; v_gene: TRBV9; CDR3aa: CASSVRRHTGELFF; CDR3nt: TGTGCCAGCAGCGTCCGGCGGCACACCGGGGAGCTGTTTTTT
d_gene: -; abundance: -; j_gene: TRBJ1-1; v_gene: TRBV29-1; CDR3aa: CSVESGANTEAFF; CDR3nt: TGCAGCGTTGAATCTGGGGCGAACACTGAAGCTTTCTTT
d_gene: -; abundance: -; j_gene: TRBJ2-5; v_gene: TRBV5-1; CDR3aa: CASSTSDSTFGTQYF; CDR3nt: TGCGCCAGCAGCACCTCGGACTCTACCTTTGGGACCCAGTACTTC
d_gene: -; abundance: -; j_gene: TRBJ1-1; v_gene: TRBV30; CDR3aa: CAARRGDTEAFF; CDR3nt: TGTGCCGCCAGGAGGGGGGACACTGAAGCTTTCTTT
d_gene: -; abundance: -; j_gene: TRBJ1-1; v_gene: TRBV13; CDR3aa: CASSLRTPTTEAFF; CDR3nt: TGTGCCAGCAGCTTAAGAACCCCGACCACTGAAGCTTTCTTT
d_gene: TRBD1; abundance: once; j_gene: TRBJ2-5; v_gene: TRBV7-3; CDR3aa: CASSLTGKETQYF; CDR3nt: TGTGCCAGCAGCTTGACAGGGAAGGAGACCCAGTACTTC
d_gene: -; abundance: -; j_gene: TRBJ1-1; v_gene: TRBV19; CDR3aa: CASSISSRSRVNTEAFF; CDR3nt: TGTGCCAGTAGTATATCTTCCCGCAGCAGGGTGAACACTGAAGCTTTCTTT
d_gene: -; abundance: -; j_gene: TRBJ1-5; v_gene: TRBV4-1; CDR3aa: CASSPRGLNQPQHF; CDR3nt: TGCGCCAGCAGCCCCCGGGGCCTTAATCAGCCCCAGCATTTT
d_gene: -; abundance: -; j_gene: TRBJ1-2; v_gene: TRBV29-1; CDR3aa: CSADRNYGYTF; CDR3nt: TGCAGCGCTGACAGGAACTATGGCTACACCTTC
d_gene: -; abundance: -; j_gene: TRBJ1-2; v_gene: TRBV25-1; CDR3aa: CASKDDGGYTF; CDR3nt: TGTGCCAGCAAGGACGATGGTGGCTACACCTTC
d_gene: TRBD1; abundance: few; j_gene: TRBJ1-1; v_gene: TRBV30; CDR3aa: CAWSKAGTGVFSNTEAFF; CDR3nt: TGTGCCTGGAGCAAGGCAGGGACAGGGGTTTTTTCGAACACTGAAGCTTTCTTT
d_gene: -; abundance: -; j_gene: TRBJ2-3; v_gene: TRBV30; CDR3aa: CAWSDGTHSTDTQYF; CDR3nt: TGTGCCTGGAGTGACGGGACACACAGCACAGATACGCAGTATTTT
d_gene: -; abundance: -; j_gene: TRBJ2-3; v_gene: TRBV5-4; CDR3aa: CASSFLRGGQADTQYF; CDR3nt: TGTGCCAGCAGCTTTCTTAGGGGGGGGCAAGCAGATACGCAGTATTTT
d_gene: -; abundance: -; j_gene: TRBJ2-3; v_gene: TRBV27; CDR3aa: CASSLLTKPDTQYF; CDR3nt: TGTGCCAGCAGTTTATTGACTAAACCAGATACGCAGTATTTT
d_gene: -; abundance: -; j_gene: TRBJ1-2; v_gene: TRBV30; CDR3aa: CAWSGARGKDGYTF; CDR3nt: TGTGCCTGGAGTGGGGCCCGGGGGAAGGATGGCTACACCTTC
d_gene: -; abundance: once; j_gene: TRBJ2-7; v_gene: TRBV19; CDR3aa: CASSIRDGSYEQYF; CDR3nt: TGTGCCAGTAGTATTCGGGACGGTTCCTACGAGCAGTACTTC
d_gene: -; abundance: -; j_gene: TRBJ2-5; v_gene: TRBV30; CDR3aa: CAWSELTTQYGQETQYF; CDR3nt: TGTGCCTGGAGTGAACTAACGACTCAATACGGCCAAGAGACCCAGTACTTC